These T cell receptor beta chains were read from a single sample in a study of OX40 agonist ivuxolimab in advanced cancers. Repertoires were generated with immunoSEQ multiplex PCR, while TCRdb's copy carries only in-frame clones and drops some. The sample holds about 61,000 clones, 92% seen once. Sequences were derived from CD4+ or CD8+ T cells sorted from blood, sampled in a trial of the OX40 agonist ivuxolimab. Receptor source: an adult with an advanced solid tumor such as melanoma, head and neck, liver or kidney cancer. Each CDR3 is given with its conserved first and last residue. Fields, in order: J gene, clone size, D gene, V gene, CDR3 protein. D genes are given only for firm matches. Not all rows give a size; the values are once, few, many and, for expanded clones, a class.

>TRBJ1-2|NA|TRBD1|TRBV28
CASSFPGTGALGDYGYTF
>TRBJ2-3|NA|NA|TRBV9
CASSTSPPDTQYF
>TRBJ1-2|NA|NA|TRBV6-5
CASSDNGYTF
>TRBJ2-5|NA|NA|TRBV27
CASSTRMAETQYF
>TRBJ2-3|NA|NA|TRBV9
CASSVGGTDTQYF
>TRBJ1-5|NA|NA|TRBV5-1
CASSLAAPTSYSNQPQHF
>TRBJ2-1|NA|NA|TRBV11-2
CASSPELSSYNEQFF
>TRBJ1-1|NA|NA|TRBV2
CASSRRDLKTVDTEAFF
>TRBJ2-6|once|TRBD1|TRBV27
CASSRQGYSGANVLTF
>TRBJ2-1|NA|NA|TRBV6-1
CASSPTVAQFF
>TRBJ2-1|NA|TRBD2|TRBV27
CASSTGGASYNEQFF
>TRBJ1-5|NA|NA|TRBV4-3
CASSPYLGGGQPQHF
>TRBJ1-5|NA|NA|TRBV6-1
CASSEKPGVQSYSNQPQHF
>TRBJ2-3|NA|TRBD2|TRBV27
CASSSRIAGRTDTQYF
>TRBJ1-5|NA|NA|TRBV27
CASSLISGQPQHF
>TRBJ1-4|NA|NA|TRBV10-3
CATRDEKLFF
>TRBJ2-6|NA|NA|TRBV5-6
CASSFETGDSGANVLTF
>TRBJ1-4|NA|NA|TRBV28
CASSLVGIHEKLFF
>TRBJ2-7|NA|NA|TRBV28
CASSPPWGDEQYF
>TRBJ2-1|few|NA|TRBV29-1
CSVEEGSWPEQFF
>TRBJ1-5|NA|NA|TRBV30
CAWGSGNQPQHF
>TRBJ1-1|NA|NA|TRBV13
CASSGQGMSEAFF
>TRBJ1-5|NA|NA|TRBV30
CAWSVGQPGQPQHF
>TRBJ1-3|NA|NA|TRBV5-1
CASSLDLGNTIYF
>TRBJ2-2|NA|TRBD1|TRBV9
CASSDRGDAGELFF
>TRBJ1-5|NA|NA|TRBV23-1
CASATGTTSQPQHF
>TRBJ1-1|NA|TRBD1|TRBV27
CASSLSRGTGVMNTEAFF
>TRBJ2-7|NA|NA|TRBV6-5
CASSYGGARDEQYF
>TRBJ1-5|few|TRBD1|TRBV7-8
CASSLAGQGGNQPQHF
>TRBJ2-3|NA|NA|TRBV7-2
CASSLVISDTQYF
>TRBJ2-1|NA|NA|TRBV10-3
CAISESGGAIYNEQFF
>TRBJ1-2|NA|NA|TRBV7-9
CASSPGTYGYTF
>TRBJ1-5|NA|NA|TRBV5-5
CASSPWGNSNQPQHF
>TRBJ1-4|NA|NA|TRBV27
CASSSREAIPNEKLFF
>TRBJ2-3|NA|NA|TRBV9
CASSVAGRETDTQYF